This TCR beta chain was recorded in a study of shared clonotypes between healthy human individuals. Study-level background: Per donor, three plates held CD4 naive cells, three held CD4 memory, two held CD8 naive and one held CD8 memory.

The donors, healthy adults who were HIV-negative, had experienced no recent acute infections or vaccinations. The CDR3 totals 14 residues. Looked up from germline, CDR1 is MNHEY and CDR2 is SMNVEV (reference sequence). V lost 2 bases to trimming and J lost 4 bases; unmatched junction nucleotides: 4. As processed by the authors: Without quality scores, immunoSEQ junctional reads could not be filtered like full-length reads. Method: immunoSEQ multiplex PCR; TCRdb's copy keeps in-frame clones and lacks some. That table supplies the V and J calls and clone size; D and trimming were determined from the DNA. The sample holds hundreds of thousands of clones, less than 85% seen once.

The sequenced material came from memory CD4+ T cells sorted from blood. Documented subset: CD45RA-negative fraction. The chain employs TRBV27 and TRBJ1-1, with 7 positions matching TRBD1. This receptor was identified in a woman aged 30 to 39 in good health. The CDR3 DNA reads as TGTGCCAGCAGTTTAAAGGGGGCGCCCACTGAAGCTTTCTTT. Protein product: CASSLKGAPTEAFF.